A single sample is the source of the 28 T cell receptor beta chains below, sequenced in a study of neoadjuvant anti-PD-1 for oral cavity cancer. Documented time point: after neoadjuvant nivolumab, at surgical resection. Generated by immunoSEQ multiplex PCR, the TCRdb table keeps only in-frame clones and is missing some. Of tens of thousands of clones listed, 80% to 90% are singletons. The sequencing here drew on PBMCs, taken after nivolumab (anti-PD-1) treatment. The receptor source for this set is a person aged 35-79 years with oral cavity squamous cell carcinoma.

The rearrangement uses TRBV19 and TRBJ1-2; TRBD1 might be the D (5 bases). Germline-derived CDR1 and CDR2 are LNHDA and SQIVND (reference sequence). V gave up 8 bases and J gave up 3 bases, with 10 bases separating them. The CDR3 consists of 12 residues. The CDR3 region has the DNA TGTGCCAGTCGGCGGGGGGACTATGGCTACACCTTC. This translates into CASRRGDYGYTF.

This clone was recorded once. This chain uses TRBV5-1 with TRBJ2-3; 7 bases agree with TRBD2. The CDR3 length is 14 residues. Looked up from germline, CDR1 is SGHRS and CDR2 is YFSETQ. Losses at the gene ends were 3 bases for V and 5 bases for J; bases not matched to a gene: 6. The CDR3 bases are TGCGCCAGCAGCTCTGCGGGAGTAATAGATACGCAGTATTTT. It specifies CASSSAGVIDTQYF.

The CDR3 here is CASSSFSGKEENIQYF. CDR3 DNA sequence: TGTGCCAGCAGCTCCTTCAGCGGGAAGGAAGAAAACATTCAGTACTTC. The rearrangement uses TRBV7-8 and TRBJ2-4; TRBD2 aligns across 7 bases. Germline V gives CDR1 SGHVS, CDR2 FQNEAQ. V shed 4 bases and J 5 bases; nucleotides not matched to a gene: 11. The CDR3 extends over 16 amino acids.

The chain carries TRBV13 and TRBJ2-3; D perhaps matches TRBD2 (5 bases). Germline CDR1 PRHDT, CDR2 FYEKMQ (reference sequence). The CDR3 totals 15 residues. Trimming took 8 bases from V and 0 from J, leaving 15 bases between them. The CDR3: CASSEWRISTDTQYF. The CDR3 DNA follows: TGTGCCAGCTCGGAGTGGAGGATTAGCACAGATACGCAGTATTTT.

The genes are TRBV11-2 and TRBJ2-2, with TRBD1 identical over 9 bases. Losses at the gene ends were 5 bases for V and 4 bases for J; bases not matched to a gene: 8. Per germline, CDR1 SGHAT and CDR2 FQNNGV. There are 16 residues in the CDR3. The CDR3 region is CASSLGQGGSTGELFF. CDR3 in DNA: TGTGCCAGCAGCCTGGGACAGGGAGGTTCCACCGGGGAGCTGTTTTTT.

The gene calls are TRBV4-2 and TRBJ2-3; D is perhaps TRBD2 (5 bases). The CDR3 is 17 residues long. CDR1 and CDR2 from the germline V gene are LGHNA and YNFKEQ. V lost 4 bases to trimming and J lost 1 base, with 18 bases between them. The CDR3 bases are TGTGCCAGCAGCCGAGAGGGCTACGCCGCGGGCACAGATACGCAGTATTTT. It codes for CASSREGYAAGTDTQYF.

The chain recombines TRBV10-2 with TRBJ2-7; 14 bases agree with TRBD2. This CDR3 comprises 19 residues. Trimming took 6 bases from V and 1 from J; bases not matched to a gene: 14. Germline V gene lookup returns CDR1 WSHSY and CDR2 SAAADI. The CDR3 is CASSPGGTSGRGRSYEQYF. DNA for the CDR3: TGCGCCAGCAGCCCCGGCGGGACTAGCGGGAGAGGCAGGTCCTACGAGCAGTACTTC.

This clone was seen only once. The J gene is TRBJ2-2, the V gene TRBV5-4, with TRBD2 identical over 8 bases. The ends lost 0 bases at V and 0 bases at J; junction bases unmatched: 7. The CDR3 contains 18 residues. From germline, CDR1 is SGHNT and CDR2 YYREEE (reference sequence). This CDR3 reads CASSLGIAGPTNTGELFF. CDR3 bases: TGTGCCAGCAGCTTGGGTATAGCGGGACCTACGAACACCGGGGAGCTGTTTTTT. The entire variable domain, with the rest obtained from reference TRBV5-4 and TRBJ2-2, is as follows: ETGVTQSPTHLIKTRGQQVTLRCSSQSGHNTVSWYQQALGQGPQFIFQYYREEENGRGNFPPRFSGLQFPNYSSELNVNALELDDSALYLCASSLGIAGPTNTGELFFGEGSRLTVL.

The chain couples TRBV4-1 to TRBJ2-3; TRBD2 matches 12 bases. The CDR3 is 14 residues long. With 1 base clipped from V and 10 bases from J, the junction kept 3 bases outside the gene matches. CDR1 and CDR2 from the germline V gene are MGHRA and YSYEKL. The CDR3 sequence is CASSQGLAGEAQYF. The CDR3 DNA is TGCGCCAGCAGCCAAGGACTAGCGGGAGAGGCGCAGTATTTT.

As concerns this clone: This sample includes further DNA sequences coding for the same CDR3. The chain combines TRBV2 with TRBJ2-7; D remains ambiguous. Trimming took 4 bases from V and 3 from J, leaving 10 bases between them. Germline V gene data show CDR1 as SNHLY and CDR2 as FYNNEI. The CDR3 is 13 residues long. CDR3 sequence: CASSVEYSYEQYF. The CDR3 nucleotides are TGTGCCAGCAGTGTAGAATACAGCTACGAGCAGTACTTC.

This chain links TRBV19 with TRBJ1-5; D unclear. The V end was cut by 3 bases, the J end by 7 bases, with 7 bases between. CDR3 length: 12 amino acids. Germline CDR1 LNHDA, CDR2 SQIVND (reference sequence). The CDR3 DNA reads TGTGCCAGTAGTATTATACAGCAGCCCCAGCATTTT. Its translation: CASSIIQQPQHF. Using reference TRBV19 and TRBJ1-5 for the parts outside the CDR3, the full variable domain is DGGITQSPKYLFRKEGQNVTLSCEQNLNHDAMYWYRQDPGQGLRLIYYSQIVNDFQKGDIAEGYSVSREKKESFPLTVTSAQKNPTAFYLCASSIIQQPQHFGDGTRLSIL.

This rearrangement joins TRBV28 to TRBJ2-2; 11 bases map to TRBD2. Germline loops: CDR1 MDHEN, CDR2 SYDVKM. This CDR3 spans 17 amino acids. Germline trimming cut 5 bases from V and 4 bases from J; bases unmatched to any gene: 9. CDR3 loop: CASSRPGLAEITGELFF. As DNA, the CDR3 is TGTGCCAGCAGTCGTCCGGGACTAGCGGAAATCACCGGGGAGCTGTTTTTT. Variable domain in full (rest from reference TRBV28 and TRBJ2-2): DVKVTQSSRYLVKRTGEKVFLECVQDMDHENMFWYRQDPGLGLRLIYFSYDVKMKEKGDIPEGYSVSREKKERFSLILESASTNQTSMYLCASSRPGLAEITGELFFGEGSRLTVL.

J is TRBJ2-7 and V is TRBV4-2; D perhaps matches TRBD2 (7 bases). V was cut by 1 base and J by 7 bases, with 20 bases left in between. Germline-derived CDR1 and CDR2 are LGHNA and YNFKEQ. The CDR3 consists of 16 residues. CDR3 amino acids: CASSQGGLAAPEEQYF. The CDR3 nucleotides are TGTGCCAGCAGCCAAGGGGGGCTAGCGGCCCCTGAGGAGCAGTACTTC.

Comment on this clone: At one end, the junction sequence differs from germline, possibly due to a read error. The chain is built from TRBV5-1 and TRBJ2-7, with D possibly matching TRBD2 (6 bases). There are 12 residues in the CDR3. Germline V gives CDR1 SGHRS, CDR2 YFSETQ. Here the CDR3 DNA reads TGTGCCAGCAGCTACGGGAGCTACGAGCAGTACTTC. Translation: CASSYGSYEQYF. Looking up the rest from reference TRBV5-1 and TRBJ2-7 gives the full variable domain: KAGVTQTPRYLIKTRGQQVTLSCSPISGHRSVSWYQQTPGQGLQFLFEYFSETQRNKGNFPGRFSGRQFSNSRSEMNVSTLELGDSALYLCASSYGSYEQYFGPGTRLTVT.

This rearrangement joins TRBV9 to TRBJ2-5; the match to TRBD1 covers 11 bases. Germline V gene sequence: CDR1 SGDLS, CDR2 YYNGEE. The V and J ends lost 1 base and 5 bases, in that order; junction bases with no gene match: 4. The CDR3 totals 15 residues. This chain's CDR3 is CASSVLGQGGETQYF. CDR3 DNA: TGTGCCAGCAGCGTACTGGGACAGGGGGGGGAGACCCAGTACTTC.

This chain connects TRBV28 to TRBJ1-2; D is undetermined. Germline CDR1 MDHEN, CDR2 SYDVKM. V was pared by 5 bases and J by 8 bases, with 12 bases between. CDR3 size: 12 residues. The CDR3 DNA sequence: TGTGCCAGCAGTCCCTACTATCGGGGCTACACCTTC. Residues: CASSPYYRGYTF.

The rearrangement joins TRBV27 to TRBJ2-6, with no clear D. Trimming removed 0 bases from V and 0 bases from J, with 9 bases in between. The CDR3 totals 17 residues. CDR1 is MNHEY, CDR2 SMNVEV, per germline (reference sequence). This CDR3 reads CASSLSAARSGANVLTF. Written as DNA, the CDR3 is TGTGCCAGCAGTTTATCCGCGGCCCGCTCTGGGGCCAACGTCCTGACTTTC. The whole variable domain, remainder taken from reference TRBV27 and TRBJ2-6, is EAQVTQNPRYLITVTGKKLTVTCSQNMNHEYMSWYRQDPGLGLRQIYYSMNVEVTDKGDVPEGYKVSRKEKRNFPLILESPSPNQTSLYFCASSLSAARSGANVLTFGAGSRLTVL.

The chain uses TRBV10-3 and TRBJ2-7; 7 nucleotides align to TRBD2. The CDR3 is made up of 16 amino acids. V lost 4 bases, J lost 0 bases, and 9 bases stayed unmatched. Germline V gene lookup returns CDR1 ENHRY and CDR2 SYGVKD. This CDR3 is CAISVSSGTSSYEQYF. CDR3 bases: TGTGCCATCAGTGTTTCAAGCGGGACCAGCTCCTACGAGCAGTACTTC.

The CDR3 loop is CSVAVSGLAGGAGELFF. In DNA, the CDR3 is TGCAGCGTTGCCGTTTCCGGACTAGCGGGAGGGGCCGGGGAGCTGTTTTTT. V and J are TRBV29-1 and TRBJ2-2; 15 positions agree with TRBD2. CDR1 is SQVTM and CDR2 is ANQGSEA in the germline V gene. Trimming removed 4 bases from V and 6 bases from J; junction bases left unmatched: 9. The CDR3 consists of 17 residues.

J is TRBJ2-7 and V is TRBV27; perhaps TRBD2 as D (6 bases). CDR1 and CDR2 from the germline V gene are MNHEY and SMNVEV (reference sequence). Trimming took 6 bases from V and 4 from J, leaving 19 bases between them. This CDR3 region has 15 residues. CDR3 in amino acids: CASSPIPGTVYEQYF. The CDR3 coding sequence is TGTGCCAGCAGCCCCATCCCGGGGACTGTTTACGAGCAGTACTTC.

This chain joins TRBV6-1 and TRBJ1-3; D may be TRBD1 (5 bases). V lost 8 bases and J 5 bases, leaving 16 bases between the germline ends. The CDR3 covers 14 residues. The germline V gene has CDR1 MNHNS and CDR2 SASEGT. The CDR3 region has the DNA TGTGCCAGCGGACAAGACGTAAACAGAAACACCATATATTTT. It specifies CASGQDVNRNTIYF.

The chain uses TRBV4-1 and TRBJ2-4; the D is unclear. Trimming pared 2 bases from V and 0 bases from J, leaving 17 bases between. CDR1 and CDR2 from the germline V gene are MGHRA and YSYEKL. The CDR3 is 18 residues long. Written as DNA, the CDR3 is TGCGCCAGCAGCCAAAATCCCGGCGAAACACTAGCCAAAAACATTCAGTACTTC. Its translation is CASSQNPGETLAKNIQYF.

This chain connects TRBV4-1 to TRBJ2-5; 13 nucleotides align to TRBD2. Trimming took 3 bases from V and 7 from J; bases not matched to a gene: 8. Germline CDR1 reads MGHRA; CDR2 reads YSYEKL. This CDR3 has 16 amino acids. CDR3 DNA: TGCGCCAGCAGCCATGAACTAGCGGGAGGGTCGGGGACCCAGTACTTC. Amino acids: CASSHELAGGSGTQYF.

The V gene is TRBV11-2, the J gene TRBJ2-2; D gene uncertain. Trimming removed 1 base at V and 2 bases at J, with 8 bases between. This CDR3 has 15 amino acids. Looked up from germline, CDR1 is SGHAT and CDR2 is FQNNGV. The CDR3: CASSLGSGNTGELFF. The DNA for the CDR3 is TGTGCCAGCAGCTTAGGATCTGGCAACACCGGGGAGCTGTTTTTT.

This chain uses TRBV7-2 with TRBJ1-2; possible D gene TRBD1, 5 bases. Germline V gives CDR1 SGHTA, CDR2 FQGNSA. V was clipped by 3 bases and J by 7 bases, with 9 bases between them. CDR3 length: 12 amino acids. CDR3 region: CASSFGGGGYTF. For the CDR3, the DNA is TGTGCCAGCAGCTTCGGGGGGGGTGGCTACACCTTC.

The chain links TRBV6-6 to TRBJ2-7; D remains unclear. CDR3 length: 14 amino acids. Trimming removed 0 bases from V and 6 bases from J, with 12 bases in between. CDR1 is MNHNY and CDR2 is SVGAGI in the germline V gene (reference sequence). The CDR3 DNA is TGTGCCAGCAGTTACTCCCTTACGGGCCCCGAGCAGTACTTC. Amino acids: CASSYSLTGPEQYF.

The chain links TRBV5-6 to TRBJ2-1; perhaps D is TRBD1 or TRBD2 (5 bases each). With 2 bases removed from V and 2 bases from J, the gap between germline ends came to 8 bases. The CDR3 has 14 amino acids. Germline CDR1 SGHDT, CDR2 YYEEEE. The CDR3 DNA is TGTGCCAGCAGCTTCGGGACGGCCTACAATGAGCAGTTCTTC. Protein: CASSFGTAYNEQFF.

The chain recombines TRBV5-4 with TRBJ1-1; no clear D gene. CDR1 is SGHNT, CDR2 YYREEE, per germline (reference sequence). V lost 0 bases and J lost 1, with 4 bases in between. The CDR3 extends over 13 amino acids. The CDR3 DNA follows: TGTGCCAGCAGCTTGGACAGGAACACTGAAGCTTTCTTT. The encoded protein is CASSLDRNTEAFF. Full variable domain (outside the CDR3, taken from reference TRBV5-4 and TRBJ1-1): ETGVTQSPTHLIKTRGQQVTLRCSSQSGHNTVSWYQQALGQGPQFIFQYYREEENGRGNFPPRFSGLQFPNYSSELNVNALELDDSALYLCASSLDRNTEAFFGQGTRLTVV.